This T cell receptor beta chain is from a study of CD8 T cells in ankylosing spondylitis. In germline, CDR1 is LNHDA, CDR2 SQIVND (reference sequence). The CDR3 totals 13 residues. The V end lost 1 base, the J end lost 1 base, and 4 bases lay between the germline ends. Study findings and constraints: Within ankylosing spondylitis blood, a TCR beta motif made up of seven or eight highly homologous variants appeared to be characteristic. From matched ankylosing spondylitis synovial fluid, disease-linked clones were reportedly recovered at significantly enriched levels. A subset of motif variants has previously been described in the synovial fluid and blood of reactive arthritis.

Concerning this clonotype: The antigen remains unidentified.

Library preparation for TCR beta used quantitative 5'-RACE with molecular barcodes. TCRdb analysed the 5' RACE reads with MiXCR anew, one entry per CDR3 protein. The sample includes a few hundred thousand distinct CDR3 sequences, approximately 20% of them seen just once. Sequencing input: blood, either unsorted or a sorted T cell fraction (not recorded which). V and J are TRBV19 and TRBJ1-1; D ambiguous. The TCR comes from a male donor with ankylosing spondylitis. CDR3 sequence: CASSIAQNTEAFF. In nucleotides, the CDR3 is TGTGCCAGTAGTATAGCCCAGAACACTGAAGCTTTCTTT.